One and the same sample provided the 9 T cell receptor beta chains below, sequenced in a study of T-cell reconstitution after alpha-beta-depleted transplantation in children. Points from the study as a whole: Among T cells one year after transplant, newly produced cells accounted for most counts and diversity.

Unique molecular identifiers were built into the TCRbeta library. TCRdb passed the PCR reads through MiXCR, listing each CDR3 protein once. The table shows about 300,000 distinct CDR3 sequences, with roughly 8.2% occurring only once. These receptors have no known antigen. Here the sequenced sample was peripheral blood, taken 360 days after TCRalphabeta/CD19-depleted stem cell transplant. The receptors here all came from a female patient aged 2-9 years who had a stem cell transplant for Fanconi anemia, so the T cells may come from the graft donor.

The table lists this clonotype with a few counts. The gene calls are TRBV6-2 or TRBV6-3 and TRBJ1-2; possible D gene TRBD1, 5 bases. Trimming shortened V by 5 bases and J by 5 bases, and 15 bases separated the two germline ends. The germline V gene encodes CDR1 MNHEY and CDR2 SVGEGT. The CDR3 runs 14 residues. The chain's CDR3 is CASSRGLGGYGYTF. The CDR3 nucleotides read TGTGCCAGCAGTAGGGGTCTCGGCGGGTATGGCTACACCTTC.

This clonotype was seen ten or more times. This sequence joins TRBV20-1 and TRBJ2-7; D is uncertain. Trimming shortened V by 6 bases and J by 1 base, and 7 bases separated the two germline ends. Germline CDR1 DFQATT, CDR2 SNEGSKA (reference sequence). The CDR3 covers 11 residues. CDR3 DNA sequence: TGCAGTGCAGTGGGATCCTACGAGCAGTACTTC. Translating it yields CSAVGSYEQYF.

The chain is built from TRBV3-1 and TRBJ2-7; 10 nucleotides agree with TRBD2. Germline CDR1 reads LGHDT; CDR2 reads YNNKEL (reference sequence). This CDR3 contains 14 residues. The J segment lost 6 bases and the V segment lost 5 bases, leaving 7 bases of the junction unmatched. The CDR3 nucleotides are TGTGCCAGCAGCTGGACTAGCGGAGGGGTCGAGCAGTACTTC. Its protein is CASSWTSGGVEQYF.

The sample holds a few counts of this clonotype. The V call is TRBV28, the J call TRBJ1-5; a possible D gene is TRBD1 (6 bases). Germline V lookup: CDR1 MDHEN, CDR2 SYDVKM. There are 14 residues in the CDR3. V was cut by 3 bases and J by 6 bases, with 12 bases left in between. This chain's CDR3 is CASSLLGGGQPQHF. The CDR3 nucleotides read TGTGCCAGCAGTTTGTTGGGGGGCGGTCAGCCCCAGCATTTT.

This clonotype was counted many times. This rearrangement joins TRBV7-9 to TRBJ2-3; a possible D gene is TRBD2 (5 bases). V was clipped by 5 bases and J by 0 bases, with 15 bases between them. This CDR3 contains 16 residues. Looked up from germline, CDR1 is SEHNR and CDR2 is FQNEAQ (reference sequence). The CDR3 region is CASSEPGVSSTDTQYF. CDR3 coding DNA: TGTGCCAGCAGCGAGCCCGGGGTTTCTAGCACAGATACGCAGTATTTT.

The chain's CDR3 is CASSLPHANSPLHF. CDR3 DNA: TGTGCCAGCAGTTTGCCCCACGCTAATTCACCCCTCCACTTT. V is TRBV28 and J is TRBJ1-6; no clear D. Germline V gene lookup returns CDR1 MDHEN and CDR2 SYDVKM. Trimming removed 3 bases from V and 6 bases from J, with 9 bases in between. This CDR3 contains 14 residues.

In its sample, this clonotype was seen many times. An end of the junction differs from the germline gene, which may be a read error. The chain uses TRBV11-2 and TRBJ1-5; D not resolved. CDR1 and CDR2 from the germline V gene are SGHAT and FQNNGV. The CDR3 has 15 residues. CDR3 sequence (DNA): TGTGCCAGCAGCGTAGATGGGGTTTTGGATCAGCCCCAGCATTTT. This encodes CASSVDGVLDQPQHF.

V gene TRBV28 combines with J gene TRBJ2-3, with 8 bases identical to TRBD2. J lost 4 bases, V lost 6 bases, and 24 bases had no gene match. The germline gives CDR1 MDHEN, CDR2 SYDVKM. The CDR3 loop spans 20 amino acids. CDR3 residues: CASSPLTEAGANGWADTQYF. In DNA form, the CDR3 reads TGTGCCAGCAGCCCCTTAACCGAAGCGGGAGCTAACGGTTGGGCAGATACGCAGTATTTT.

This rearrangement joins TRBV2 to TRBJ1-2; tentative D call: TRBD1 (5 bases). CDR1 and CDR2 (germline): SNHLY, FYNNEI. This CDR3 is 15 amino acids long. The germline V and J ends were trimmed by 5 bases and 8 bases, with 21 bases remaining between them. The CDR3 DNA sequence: TGTGCCAGCAGTACACCCGGCGTGGGGGATGGAGGCTACACCTTC. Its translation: CASSTPGVGDGGYTF.